Shown below are 15 T cell receptor beta chains from a single sample sequenced in a study of T-cell reconstitution after alpha-beta-depleted transplantation in children (dated by TCRdb to 2015 to 2016). The library was made by PCR. Sequenced using an Illumina HiSeq 2500. To normalize quantification of the TCRbeta repertoire, the TCR libraries were built with molecular barcoding that relied on unique molecular identifiers. TCRdb reprocessing: public reads trimmed at Q25 with fastp, clones called with MiXCR, in-frame beta chains kept. Each entry is one CDR3 protein sequence, shown with its most common DNA and genes. Across this sample there are some 600,000 distinct CDR3 sequences, with 13% seen only once. The ten largest clones represent about 2% of the sample. This specimen's treatment or condition label, per the study, means: allogeneic hematopoietic cell transplantation with graft depleted of TCRalphabeta T cells and CD19 B cells.

Specimen: PBMCs, mostly from graft donor cells, collected 360 days after TCRalphabeta/CD19-depleted stem cell transplant. The source of these receptors is a male patient aged 10-17 years who had a stem cell transplant for acute myeloid leukemia, so the T cells may come from the graft donor.

There are a few counts of this clonotype. The CDR3 region has the DNA TGTGCCAGCAGCTTAGAACCCTGGGACACATACTACAATGAGCAGTTCTTC. As protein: CASSLEPWDTYYNEQFF. The chain carries TRBV7-6 and TRBJ2-1, with D perhaps TRBD1 (6 bases). The length of the CDR3 is 17 residues. V dropped 1 base and J dropped 3 bases, with 16 bases sitting between them. Germline V lookup: CDR1 SGHVS, CDR2 FNYEAQ. The full variable domain, in which reference TRBV7-6 and TRBJ2-1 provide the parts outside the CDR3, is GAGVSQSPRYKVTKRGQDVALRCDPISGHVSLYWYRQALGQGPEFLTYFNYEAQQDKSGLPNDRFSAERPEGSISTLTIQRTEQRDSAMYRCASSLEPWDTYYNEQFFGPGTRLTVL.

This rearrangement joins TRBV12-3 or TRBV12-4 to TRBJ1-2, with D uncertain. The CDR3 is made up of 12 amino acids. Trimming removed 1 base at V and 8 bases at J, with 8 bases between. CDR3 DNA sequence: TGTGCCAGCAGTTTAGATACTACGGGCTACACCTTC. This translates into CASSLDTTGYTF.

CDR3 coding DNA: TGTGCCAGTAGTATCCAGCCTGTCGGAGAGACCCAGTACTTC. This codes for CASSIQPVGETQYF. V is TRBV19 and J is TRBJ2-5; D not resolved. CDR1 LNHDA and CDR2 SQIVND come from the germline V gene (reference sequence). The CDR3 loop spans 14 amino acids. The germline V and J ends were trimmed by 3 bases and 4 bases, with 12 bases remaining between them.

This clonotype was seen only a few times. The V call is TRBV11-2, the J call TRBJ2-7, with D tentatively TRBD2 (6 bases). The CDR3 is 17 residues long. Germline V gene data show CDR1 as SGHAT and CDR2 as FQNNGV. V was shortened by 1 base and J by 5 bases, with 21 bases between the two germline ends. This chain's CDR3 is CASSLGRGPGVIDEQYF. CDR3 DNA: TGTGCCAGCAGCTTAGGACGGGGACCGGGAGTGATCGACGAGCAGTACTTC.

The gene calls are TRBV6-1 and TRBJ2-3, with a possible D match to TRBD2 (6 bases). The ends were cut back, 5 bases at V and 4 bases at J, with 22 bases in the middle. This CDR3 contains 17 residues. The germline V gene has CDR1 MNHNS and CDR2 SASEGT. The CDR3 loop reads CASSTKPTRHTADTQYF. CDR3 nucleotides: TGTGCCAGCAGTACAAAACCGACTAGACACACGGCAGATACGCAGTATTTT.

DNA for the CDR3: TGTGCCACCAGCAGCGCGTGGGGCGGGAGTTCCCACAATGAGCAGTTCTTC. This gives the protein CATSSAWGGSSHNEQFF. V gene TRBV15 combines with J gene TRBJ2-1; 7 bases are shared with TRBD2. The germline V gene encodes CDR1 LNHNV and CDR2 YYDKDF (reference sequence). The CDR3 is 17 residues long. Trimming cost V 3 bases and J 5 bases; bases outside gene matches: 13.

The chain links TRBV20-1 to TRBJ2-7, with 8 nucleotides matching TRBD2. The germline CDR1 and CDR2 sequences are DFQATT and SNEGSKA (reference sequence). V was clipped by 6 bases and J by 4 bases; unmatched bases: 11. The CDR3 runs to 14 residues. CDR3: CSASYGREAYEQYF. The CDR3 coding sequence is TGCAGTGCCTCTTACGGGCGGGAGGCGTACGAGCAGTACTTC.

This clonotype was counted ten times or more. This chain joins TRBV6-1 and TRBJ2-1; unclear D gene. The V gene's germline CDR1 is MNHNS and CDR2 SASEGT. This CDR3 is 13 amino acids long. The ends were cut back, 6 bases at V and 5 bases at J, with 11 bases in the middle. CDR3 region: CASSRTIHNEQFF. Here the CDR3 DNA reads TGTGCCAGCAGCCGAACGATTCACAATGAGCAGTTCTTC.

Ten or more counts support this clonotype. The rearrangement joins TRBV25-1 to TRBJ2-1, with 7 nucleotides matching TRBD1. The J segment lost 7 bases and the V segment lost 4 bases, leaving 13 bases of the junction unmatched. This CDR3 comprises 16 residues. Germline values: CDR1 MGHDK, CDR2 SYGVNS. CDR3 sequence (DNA): TGTGCCAGCAGTGGTCCGACAGGGTATGTTGGGAATGAGCAGTTCTTC. It is translated as CASSGPTGYVGNEQFF.

The chain joins TRBV30 to TRBJ1-1; D ambiguous. Trimming removed 2 bases at V and 1 base at J, with 8 bases between. Per the germline V gene, CDR1 is GTSNPN and CDR2 is SVGIG (reference sequence). The CDR3 contains 13 residues. CDR3 residues: CAWSLWGNTEAFF. For the CDR3, the DNA is TGTGCCTGGAGTTTATGGGGGAACACTGAAGCTTTCTTT.

The gene calls are TRBV20-1 and TRBJ2-7; maybe TRBD2 (6 bases). The CDR3 is made up of 13 amino acids. The germline V gene encodes CDR1 DFQATT and CDR2 SNEGSKA (reference sequence). Trimming took 5 bases from V and 2 from J, leaving 13 bases between them. CDR3 in amino acids: CSAPSGVAYEQYF. The CDR3 DNA follows: TGCAGTGCTCCTTCGGGGGTAGCCTACGAGCAGTACTTC.

This clonotype was picked up many times. V is TRBV5-1 and J is TRBJ2-2, with D uncertain. This CDR3 has 17 residues. CDR1 SGHRS and CDR2 YFSETQ come from the germline V gene. V was cut by 0 bases and J by 3 bases, with 15 bases left in between. DNA for the CDR3: TGCGCCAGCAGCTTGGTTCCATCAGGACCTCACACCGGGGAGCTGTTTTTT. Its translation is CASSLVPSGPHTGELFF.

The J gene is TRBJ2-7, the V gene TRBV28, with TRBD2 matching 8 bases. The CDR3 extends over 15 amino acids. Trimming removed 5 bases from V and 4 bases from J; junction bases left unmatched: 10. Germline lookup yields CDR1 MDHEN and CDR2 SYDVKM. CDR3 in DNA: TGTGCCAGCAGTCCCCCGGCGGGAGGAGCGTACGAGCAGTACTTC. This codes for CASSPPAGGAYEQYF.

This clonotype was recorded many times. This chain links TRBV4-2 with TRBJ2-7, with TRBD2 identical over 14 bases. The CDR3 length is 16 residues. Germline-derived CDR1 and CDR2 are LGHNA and YNFKEQ. V lost 3 bases to trimming and J lost 9 bases; unmatched junction nucleotides: 10. In DNA form, the CDR3 reads TGTGCCAGCAGCCAGGAGGGACTAGCGGGAGCAGTCCTGCAGTACTTC. Translating gives CASSQEGLAGAVLQYF.

This chain connects TRBV7-2 to TRBJ1-5; D uncertain. The V end lost 6 bases, the J end lost 0 bases, and 6 bases lay between the germline ends. The CDR3 runs 13 residues. Germline values: CDR1 SGHTA, CDR2 FQGNSA. The chain's CDR3 is CASSYYSNQPQHF. The CDR3 nucleotides read TGTGCCAGCAGTTATTATAGCAATCAGCCCCAGCATTTT.